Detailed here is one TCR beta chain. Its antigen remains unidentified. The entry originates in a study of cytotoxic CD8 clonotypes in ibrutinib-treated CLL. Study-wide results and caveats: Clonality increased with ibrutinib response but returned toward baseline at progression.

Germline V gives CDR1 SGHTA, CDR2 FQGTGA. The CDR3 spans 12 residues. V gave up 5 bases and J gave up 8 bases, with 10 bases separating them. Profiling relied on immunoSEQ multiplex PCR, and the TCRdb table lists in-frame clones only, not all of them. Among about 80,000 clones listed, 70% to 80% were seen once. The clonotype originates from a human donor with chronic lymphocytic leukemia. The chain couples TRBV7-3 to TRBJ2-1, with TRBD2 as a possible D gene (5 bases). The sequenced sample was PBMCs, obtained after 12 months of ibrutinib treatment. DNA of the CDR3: TGTGCCAGCAGCCCGGGGTGGCATGAGCAGTTCTTC. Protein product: CASSPGWHEQFF. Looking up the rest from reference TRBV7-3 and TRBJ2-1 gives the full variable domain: GAGVSQTPSNKVTEKGKYVELRCDPISGHTALYWYRQSLGQGPEFLIYFQGTGAADDSGLPNDRFFAVRPEGSVSTLKIQRTERGDSAVYLCASSPGWHEQFFGPGTRLTVL.